These 15 T cell receptor beta chains were sequenced from one sample in a study of radiation and T cells in renal cell carcinoma. Time point meaning: blood 2 weeks post-SBRT. The treatment is: 15 Gy SBRT to primary tumor, nephrectomy 4 weeks later. This table comes from immunoSEQ multiplex PCR, and its TCRdb copy is limited to in-frame clones, with some not included. The repertoire holds roughly 130,000 clones, with about 81% as singletons. The material was blood, obtained from a patient whose treatment included radiotherapy and nephrectomy. These receptors came from a woman in her fifties or sixties with renal cell carcinoma.

The J gene is TRBJ2-7, the V gene TRBV6-1; 10 bases are a match to TRBD1. V lost 3 bases to trimming and J lost 3 bases; unmatched junction nucleotides: 2. The CDR3 loop spans 14 amino acids. Germline lookup yields CDR1 MNHNS and CDR2 SASEGT. The CDR3 loop reads CASSEGQGSYEQYF. The CDR3 DNA reads TGTGCCAGCAGTGAGGGACAGGGGAGCTACGAGCAGTACTTC.

The gene calls are TRBV5-1 and TRBJ2-5; D ambiguous. Germline V gives CDR1 SGHRS, CDR2 YFSETQ. V was shortened by 1 base and J by 2 bases, with 6 bases between the two germline ends. The CDR3 length is 13 residues. This CDR3 is CASSLFQQETQYF. CDR3 coding DNA: TGCGCCAGCAGCTTGTTCCAGCAAGAGACCCAGTACTTC.

CDR3 nucleotides: TGCGCCAGCAGCCAAGATGACAGTTTGTGGGAGCAGTACTTC. Residues: CASSQDDSLWEQYF. The chain employs TRBV4-1 and TRBJ2-5; TRBD1 or TRBD2 may be the D gene (5 bases each). CDR1 and CDR2 from the germline V gene are MGHRA and YSYEKL. V was cut by 0 bases and J by 11 bases, with 16 bases left in between. The CDR3 sequence is 14 residues long.

The chain joins TRBV6-6 to TRBJ2-4, with TRBD1 matching over 8 bases. Germline V CDR1 and CDR2: MNHNY, SVGAGI (reference sequence). The ends lost 2 bases at V and 6 bases at J; junction bases unmatched: 6. This CDR3 contains 15 residues. CDR3 sequence: CASSYVQGARNIQYF. The CDR3 nucleotides are TGTGCCAGCAGTTACGTCCAGGGGGCGAGAAACATTCAGTACTTC.

The CDR3 reads CASSTDRGGMQYF. The CDR3 bases are TGTGCCAGTAGTACGGACAGGGGGGGAATGCAGTATTTT. The V and J genes are TRBV19 and TRBJ2-3, with 10 nucleotides matching TRBD1. CDR1 LNHDA and CDR2 SQIVND come from the germline V gene (reference sequence). This CDR3 spans 13 amino acids. With 4 bases clipped from V and 11 bases from J, the junction kept 6 bases outside the gene matches.

On this clone: The same CDR3 is also encoded by other DNA sequences in this sample. The chain is built from TRBV5-1 and TRBJ2-5; D is uncertain. CDR1 is SGHRS, CDR2 YFSETQ, per germline. The CDR3 sequence is 11 residues long. The V end lost 3 bases, the J end lost 1 base, and 1 base lay between the germline ends. The CDR3 DNA sequence: TGCGCCAGCAGCTCCCAAGAGACCCAGTACTTC. It codes for CASSSQETQYF.

This clone was seen once. The chain uses TRBV5-1 and TRBJ1-1; possibly TRBD1 for D (6 bases). The CDR3 sequence is 16 residues long. In germline, CDR1 is SGHRS, CDR2 YFSETQ. Trimming left V 0 bases short and J 5 bases short, with 17 bases between. The DNA for the CDR3 is TGCGCCAGCAGCTTGGAGGGTTTGGGGGCGGGTACTGAAGCTTTCTTT. Translated: CASSLEGLGAGTEAFF.

The chain carries TRBV11-2 and TRBJ2-2; tentative D call: TRBD2 (5 bases). Trimming took off 0 bases at V and 2 bases at J, with 10 bases between the two ends. Germline assignment: CDR1 SGHAT and CDR2 FQNNGV. The CDR3 extends over 16 amino acids. The CDR3 coding sequence is TGTGCCAGCAGCTTAGATCCGGGGATCAACACCGGGGAGCTGTTTTTT. It translates to CASSLDPGINTGELFF.

This rearrangement joins TRBV12-5 to TRBJ1-1; 8 bases map to TRBD1. This CDR3 has 14 amino acids. Germline V gene data show CDR1 as LGHNT and CDR2 as FRNRAP. The ends lost 6 bases at V and 5 bases at J; junction bases unmatched: 8. The CDR3 DNA reads as TGTGCTAGTGGCCCCACAGGGGGAATAACTGAAGCTTTCTTT. Its translation is CASGPTGGITEAFF.

J is TRBJ2-7 and V is TRBV28; 9 positions match TRBD1. In germline, CDR1 is MDHEN, CDR2 SYDVKM. The V and J ends lost 7 bases and 3 bases, in that order; junction bases with no gene match: 7. There are 14 residues in the CDR3. CDR3 amino acids: CASTQQGAVYEQYF. CDR3 nucleotides: TGTGCCAGCACTCAACAGGGGGCGGTCTACGAGCAGTACTTC.

V is TRBV7-2 and J is TRBJ2-1; possibly TRBD1 for D (6 bases). Per germline, CDR1 SGHTA and CDR2 FQGNSA. V was trimmed by 6 bases and J by 7 bases, leaving 10 bases between them. The length of the CDR3 is 12 residues. The CDR3 spells CASRSQGNEQFF. CDR3 sequence (DNA): TGTGCCAGCAGGTCACAGGGAAATGAGCAGTTCTTC.

On this clone itself: Without the conserved terminal phenylalanine or tryptophan, this CDR3 likely stems from a read error. No DNA is shown, since the ends of the CDR3 on it are uncertain; the CDR3 is the one TCRdb lists. The chain carries TRBV5-4 and TRBJ2-7; the D call in the table, TRBD1, was not verified against the DNA. From its first to its last residue, the CDR3 has 9 amino acids. CDR1 SGHNT and CDR2 YYREEE come from the germline V gene (reference sequence). The CDR3 protein is CASSCRDSC.

This clone was seen a single time. The V call is TRBV19, the J call TRBJ2-1; D tentatively fits TRBD1 or TRBD2 (7 bases each). The germline gives CDR1 LNHDA, CDR2 SQIVND (reference sequence). The CDR3 is 17 amino acids. V was pared by 0 bases and J by 7 bases, with 19 bases between. The DNA of the CDR3 is TGTGCCAGTAGTATAGATCTATGGGAGGGGGCGAGGAATGAGCAGTTCTTC. Its protein product is CASSIDLWEGARNEQFF.

The chain joins TRBV10-2 to TRBJ1-4; 9 bases map to TRBD1. The CDR3 runs to 15 residues. CDR1 WSHSY and CDR2 SAAADI come from the germline V gene. Losses at the gene ends were 6 bases for V and 1 base for J; bases not matched to a gene: 3. In DNA, the CDR3 is TGCGCCAGCAGGGGACAGGGCGGAACTAATGAAAAACTGTTTTTT. Protein product: CASRGQGGTNEKLFF.

This clone was detected once. Within the sample, other DNA sequences also encode this same CDR3. The chain carries TRBV5-6 and TRBJ1-6; perhaps TRBD1 as D (5 bases). The CDR3 extends over 17 amino acids. CDR1 and CDR2 from the germline V gene are SGHDT and YYEEEE. V was cut by 4 bases and J by 5 bases, with 19 bases left in between. CDR3 DNA sequence: TGTGCCAGCAGCCATCGGCTGGGGGTTGTAAATAATTCACCCCTCCACTTT. Residues: CASSHRLGVVNNSPLHF. Full variable domain (remainder filled in from reference TRBV5-6 and TRBJ1-6): DAGVTQSPTHLIKTRGQQVTLRCSPKSGHDTVSWYQQALGQGPQFIFQYYEEEERQRGNFPDRFSGHQFPNYSSELNVNALLLGDSALYLCASSHRLGVVNNSPLHFGNGTRLTVT.